Each of the 9 T cell receptor beta chains below was sequenced from the same sample in a study of blood T cells in healthy people across ages. A J-beta primer mix and a sample-barcoded 5' primer were used in a second PCR of roughly 7 to 12 cycles. Via MiXCR, TCRdb re-called the 5' RACE reads, giving one row per CDR3 protein. The repertoire holds 700,000 or so distinct CDR3 sequences, with roughly two fifths as singletons. The material sequenced was blood. The receptors stem from an elderly man in good health.

This clonotype was found many times. The chain recombines TRBV29-1 with TRBJ1-5; D is unclear. V was pared by 4 bases and J by 5 bases, with 12 bases between. Looked up from germline, CDR1 is SQVTM and CDR2 is ANQGSEA. The CDR3 extends over 13 amino acids. The CDR3 bases are TGCAGCGTTGTGGTATCGGACCATCAGCCCCAGCATTTT. Residues: CSVVVSDHQPQHF.

The V gene is TRBV28, the J gene TRBJ2-7; 8 bases align to TRBD2. Per germline, CDR1 MDHEN and CDR2 SYDVKM. With 6 bases clipped from V and 3 bases from J, the junction kept 16 bases outside the gene matches. CDR3 size: 17 residues. The CDR3 spells CASRELAEVSGDYEQYF. The CDR3 bases are TGTGCCAGCAGGGAACTAGCGGAAGTCTCAGGGGACTACGAGCAGTACTTC.

The sample holds one count of this clonotype. V usage is TRBV28 and J usage is TRBJ2-4; 8 bases align to TRBD2. The closer fit of TRBJ2-7 to the DNA end suggests the J call may be wrong. CDR1 and CDR2 from the germline V gene are MDHEN and SYDVKM. This CDR3 is built from 15 residues. CDR3 sequence (DNA): TGTGCCAGCAGCCCATCCGGGAGTAGCGGGGACGAGCAGTACTTC. Its protein product is CASSPSGSSGDEQYF.

In its sample, this clonotype was seen once. This CDR3 reads CASSLRAQGIGNTIYF. The CDR3 nucleotides are TGTGCCAGCAGCTTACGGGCACAGGGGATAGGAAACACCATATATTTT. This chain joins TRBV7-8 and TRBJ1-3; 7 bases align to TRBD1. The CDR3 runs to 16 residues. CDR1 is SGHVS, CDR2 FQNEAQ, per germline. The junction had 8 bases not matched to a gene; V was cut back by 2 bases and J by 4 bases.

This clonotype was detected a few times. V gene TRBV29-1 combines with J gene TRBJ2-1; 10 nucleotides line up with TRBD2. CDR3 size: 14 residues. CDR1 is SQVTM, CDR2 ANQGSEA, per germline. The junction had 8 bases not matched to a gene; V was cut back by 3 bases and J by 9 bases. This CDR3 reads CSVDSPSGRPEQFF. CDR3 DNA sequence: TGCAGCGTTGACAGTCCTAGCGGGAGACCTGAGCAGTTCTTC.

The chain is built from TRBV7-2 and TRBJ2-4; D not resolved. The germline V gene encodes CDR1 SGHTA and CDR2 FQGNSA. V lost 5 bases and J lost 1, with 24 bases in between. The CDR3 length is 19 residues. CDR3 nucleotide sequence: TGTGCCAGCAGCCTTACTAAGGCCGCCGGGCAGCTGGCCAAAAACATTCAGTACTTC. Amino acid sequence: CASSLTKAAGQLAKNIQYF.

The V gene is TRBV27, the J gene TRBJ2-5; 11 nucleotides line up with TRBD2. Per germline, CDR1 MNHEY and CDR2 SMNVEV (reference sequence). J lost 5 bases, V lost 4 bases, and 3 bases had no gene match. This CDR3 is built from 14 residues. The CDR3 DNA is TGTGCCAGCAGTTATAGCGGGGGGGCTGAGACCCAGTACTTC. Protein: CASSYSGGAETQYF.

CDR3 sequence reads: CASSQGRGGTIQYF. CDR3 in DNA: TGTGCCAGCAGCCAAGGCCGGGGCGGAACCATTCAGTACTTC. J is TRBJ2-4 and V is TRBV4-2, with D tentatively TRBD1 or TRBD2 (5 bases each). The V end was cut by 1 base, the J end by 9 bases, with 13 bases between. The CDR3 extends over 14 amino acids. Germline assignment: CDR1 LGHNA and CDR2 YNFKEQ.

The table lists this clonotype with a count of one. The V and J genes are TRBV6-2 or TRBV6-3 and TRBJ2-1, with 9 nucleotides matching TRBD1. Germline V gene lookup returns CDR1 MNHEY and CDR2 SVGEGT. The junction had 11 bases not matched to a gene; V was cut back by 6 bases and J by 5 bases. The CDR3 runs to 16 residues. CDR3 sequence (DNA): TGTGCCAGCAGCAAACTAACCGGGACAGGGAACAATGAGCAGTTCTTC. It is translated as CASSKLTGTGNNEQFF.